The TCR beta chain under discussion was sequenced for a study of technical replicates of blood from a handful of donors. Using immunoSEQ multiplex PCR, the repertoire was profiled, and TCRdb retains in-frame clones only, with some absent. The table includes 70,000 to 95,000 clones, about 97% detected once. CDR1 is DFQATT and CDR2 is SNEGSKA in the germline V gene (reference sequence). This CDR3 contains 11 residues. The V end lost 0 bases, the J end lost 6 bases, and 5 bases lay between the germline ends. The sequencing input was T cells isolated from PBMCs. The chain employs TRBV20-1 and TRBJ1-1, with D unresolved. This clonotype was obtained from a human donor in good health. CDR3: CSARDLPEAFF. CDR3 coding DNA: TGCAGTGCTAGAGATCTCCCTGAAGCTTTCTTT.